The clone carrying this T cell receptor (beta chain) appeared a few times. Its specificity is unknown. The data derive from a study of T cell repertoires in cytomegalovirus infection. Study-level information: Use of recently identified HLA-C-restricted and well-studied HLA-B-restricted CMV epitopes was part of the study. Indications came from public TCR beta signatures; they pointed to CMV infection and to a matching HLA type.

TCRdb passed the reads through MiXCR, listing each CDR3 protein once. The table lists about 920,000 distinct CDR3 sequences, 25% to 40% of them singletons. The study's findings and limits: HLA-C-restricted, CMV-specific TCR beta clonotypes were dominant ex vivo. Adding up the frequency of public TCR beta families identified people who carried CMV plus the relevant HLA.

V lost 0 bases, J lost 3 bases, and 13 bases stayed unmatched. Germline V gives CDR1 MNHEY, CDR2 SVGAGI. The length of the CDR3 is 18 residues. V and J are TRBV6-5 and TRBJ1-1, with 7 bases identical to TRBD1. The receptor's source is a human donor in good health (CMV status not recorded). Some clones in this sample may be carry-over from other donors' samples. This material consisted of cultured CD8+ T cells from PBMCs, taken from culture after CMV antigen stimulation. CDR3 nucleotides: TGTGCCAGCAGTTACTCCGGGGCGGACTTCAGGGGGGACACTGAAGCTTTCTTT. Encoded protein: CASSYSGADFRGDTEAFF.